A single T cell receptor beta chain is shown here with its context. No antigen is known for it. Peripheral blood came from all dose cohorts at three timepoints. Profiled with immunoSEQ multiplex PCR; TCRdb holds only in-frame clones, not every one. This sample yields 52,000 or so clones, of which 84% are seen a single time; approximately 0.61% belongs to the top ten. Trimming removed 1 base from V and 0 bases from J, with 10 bases in between. The CDR3 has 16 amino acids. Germline V gene sequence: CDR1 MRHNA, CDR2 SNTAGT. This sample is drawn from a study of OX40 agonist ivuxolimab in advanced cancers. Study in general: Patients assigned to dose escalation were diagnosed with hepatocellular carcinoma, melanoma, renal cell or head and neck cancer. A history of anti-PD-1, anti-PD-L1 or anti-CTLA-4 therapy was acceptable, and more than 30% had some. Points from the study as a whole: Among some nonresponders, normalized T-cell clonal expansion was also low.

The chain uses TRBV6-4 and TRBJ2-1; D not certain. The sequencing here drew on CD4+ or CD8+ T cells sorted from blood, taken in a trial of the OX40 agonist ivuxolimab. This sequence was found in an adult with an advanced solid tumor such as melanoma, head and neck, liver or kidney cancer. The CDR3 sequence is CASSDWVLSSYNEQFF. The CDR3 DNA is TGTGCCAGCAGTGACTGGGTTCTAAGCTCCTACAATGAGCAGTTCTTC.